This TCR beta chain was documented in a study of blood T cell repertoires in COVID-19. Germline V gene sequence: CDR1 SGHTA, CDR2 FQGNSA. The CDR3 has 15 amino acids. V lost 6 bases, J lost 8 bases, and 9 bases stayed unmatched. TCRdb's copy holds only in-frame clones and misses some; the assay was immunoSEQ multiplex PCR. There are over 100,000 clones in the sample; about 89% occur only once, and roughly an eighth lies in the top ten. The TCR comes from a woman aged 70 to 79 with COVID-19, enrolled during active disease. The sample consisted of peripheral blood. The chain has TRBV7-2 and TRBJ1-4, with TRBD1 matching 10 bases. CDR3 protein: CASSRQGALREKLFF. CDR3 in DNA: TGTGCCAGCAGTCGACAGGGGGCTTTGCGGGAAAAACTGTTTTTT.